This TCR beta chain stems from a study of T cells expressing NK-cell markers. Following a re-call of the 5' RACE reads, TCRdb has one entry per CDR3 protein and lacks DNA. The repertoire table contains some 600,000 distinct CDR3 sequences. CDR1 and CDR2 (germline): MGHDK, SYGVNS. CDR3 length: 13 residues. The receptor was derived from a man younger than 30 in good health. The chain joins TRBV25-1 to TRBJ2-2. Sequences were obtained from blood T cells: a sorted CD56 or NKG2C T cell subset, CD4+ or CD8+ T cells, or bulk PBMC T cells (not recorded which). CDR3 amino acids: CASSEKGYDGLFF. Full variable domain (rest looked up from reference TRBV25-1 and TRBJ2-2): EADIYQTPRYLVIGTGKKITLECSQTMGHDKMYWYQQDPGMELHLIHYSYGVNSTEKGDLSSESTVSRIRTEHFPLTLESARPSHTSQYLCASSEKGYDGLFFGEGSRLTVL.